Below are 25 T cell receptor beta chains sequenced from a single sample in a study of cytomegalovirus exposure and HLA in healthy donors. PCR primers comprised 60 Vbeta and 13 Jbeta primers. Sequenced by immunoSEQ multiplex PCR; TCRdb stores in-frame clones only, minus some. The data contain tens of thousands of clones, approximately 78% of them seen just once; the ten biggest clones take up 3.5% to 4.5%. Specimen: PBMCs. The receptors stem from a man between 40 and 49 years old in good health and CMV-seronegative.

The chain carries TRBV6-6 and TRBJ2-2, with a weak D call TRBD1 (6 bases). Trimming stripped 4 bases from V and 3 bases from J, with 15 bases between. Germline CDR1 MNHNY, CDR2 SVGAGI (reference sequence). The CDR3 is made up of 16 amino acids. CDR3 region: CASSSTGQLHTGELFF. The CDR3 region has the DNA TGTGCCAGCAGTTCAACCGGACAGCTCCACACCGGGGAGCTGTTTTTT.

The V call is TRBV28, the J call TRBJ1-5; D gene unclear. CDR3 size: 13 residues. V lost 6 bases to trimming and J lost 5 bases, with 11 bases between them. Looked up from germline, CDR1 is MDHEN and CDR2 is SYDVKM. The CDR3 protein is CASRPMGDQPQHF. CDR3 sequence (DNA): TGTGCCAGCAGACCCATGGGAGATCAGCCCCAGCATTTT.

The rearrangement uses TRBV5-4 and TRBJ2-7; D uncertain. V was trimmed by 4 bases and J by 2 bases, leaving 13 bases between them. The germline V gene encodes CDR1 SGHNT and CDR2 YYREEE (reference sequence). The CDR3 is 14 residues long. The CDR3 reads CASSPDKTPYEQYF. Written as DNA, the CDR3 is TGTGCCAGCAGCCCCGACAAAACCCCCTACGAGCAGTACTTC.

The J gene is TRBJ2-1, the V gene TRBV27; 7 bases are a match to TRBD2. CDR1 MNHEY and CDR2 SMNVEV come from the germline V gene (reference sequence). The CDR3 is 15 residues long. The V gene end was trimmed by 5 bases and the J gene end by 8 bases; junction bases not matched to a gene: 12. CDR3 bases: TGTGCCAGCAGTACTCGCGGGAGTGAGATAGATGAGCAGTTCTTC. Translated: CASSTRGSEIDEQFF.

The rearrangement links TRBV10-3 to TRBJ2-2; D not resolved. The germline V and J ends were trimmed by 2 bases and 5 bases, with 6 bases remaining between them. The CDR3 is 13 amino acids. Germline assignment: CDR1 ENHRY and CDR2 SYGVKD. The CDR3 loop reads CAISERETGELFF. The CDR3 DNA follows: TGTGCCATCAGTGAGAGAGAAACCGGGGAGCTGTTTTTT.

The chain links TRBV9 to TRBJ2-1; 7 bases agree with TRBD1. V dropped 4 bases and J dropped 7; count of bases not matched to a gene: 11. This CDR3 comprises 15 residues. From germline, CDR1 is SGDLS and CDR2 YYNGEE. The CDR3 coding sequence is TGTGCCAGCAGCCCTAGACAGGGCCTCCTTAATGAGCAGTTCTTC. As protein: CASSPRQGLLNEQFF.

This chain uses TRBV28 with TRBJ2-5; 10 bases agree with TRBD1. Germline CDR1 MDHEN, CDR2 SYDVKM. J was trimmed by 3 bases and V by 4 bases; bases with no gene match: 8. The CDR3 consists of 16 residues. CDR3 residues: CASSSPKTGGEETQYF. The CDR3 DNA reads as TGTGCCAGCAGTTCCCCTAAGACAGGGGGCGAAGAGACCCAGTACTTC.

This clone is a singleton in its sample. This chain joins TRBV5-4 and TRBJ1-2; TRBD1 aligns across 7 bases. This CDR3 is 15 amino acids long. Germline lookup yields CDR1 SGHNT and CDR2 YYREEE (reference sequence). V gave up 0 bases and J gave up 4 bases; unmatched junction bases: 6. CDR3 DNA sequence: TGTGCCAGCAGCTTGGAGAGAGGGGGCGGCTATGGCTACACCTTC. It is translated as CASSLERGGGYGYTF.

The chain couples TRBV28 to TRBJ1-5, with TRBD1 matching over 9 bases. The J segment lost 0 bases and the V segment lost 5 bases, leaving 17 bases of the junction unmatched. CDR3 length: 20 residues. Germline loops: CDR1 MDHEN, CDR2 SYDVKM. DNA of the CDR3: TGTGCCAGCAGTCTGGGACAGGGCCAAAGATATTCCAATAGCAATCAGCCCCAGCATTTT. Its translation: CASSLGQGQRYSNSNQPQHF. Drawing the rest from reference TRBV28 and TRBJ1-5, the complete variable domain is DVKVTQSSRYLVKRTGEKVFLECVQDMDHENMFWYRQDPGLGLRLIYFSYDVKMKEKGDIPEGYSVSREKKERFSLILESASTNQTSMYLCASSLGQGQRYSNSNQPQHFGDGTRLSIL.

This clone was counted only a few times. CDR3 loop: CASSPRTPQETQYF. The CDR3 DNA reads TGTGCCAGCAGTCCTCGGACACCTCAGGAGACCCAGTACTTC. The chain couples TRBV28 to TRBJ2-5; tentative D call: TRBD1 (5 bases). CDR1 and CDR2 (germline): MDHEN, SYDVKM. There are 14 residues in the CDR3. The V end lost 5 bases, the J end lost 5 bases, and 15 bases lay between the germline ends.

The chain links TRBV9 to TRBJ1-2, with 7 nucleotides matching TRBD1. The V and J ends lost 0 bases and 8 bases, in that order; junction bases with no gene match: 4. The CDR3 totals 13 residues. The germline V gene encodes CDR1 SGDLS and CDR2 YYNGEE. The CDR3 loop is CASSVETGRGYTF. The CDR3 coding sequence is TGTGCCAGCAGCGTAGAGACAGGGAGGGGCTACACCTTC. The full variable domain, its missing parts supplied by reference TRBV9 and TRBJ1-2, is DSGVTQTPKHLITATGQRVTLRCSPRSGDLSVYWYQQSLDQGLQFLIQYYNGEERAKGNILERFSAQQFPDLHSELNLSSLELGDSALYFCASSVETGRGYTFGSGTRLTVV.

CDR3 nucleotides: TGTGCCAGCAGTGAAGAGGGACAGGGGAGCTCCTACGAGCAGTACTTC. Encoded protein: CASSEEGQGSSYEQYF. The genes are TRBV25-1 and TRBJ2-7; 10 bases line up with TRBD1. This CDR3 comprises 16 residues. V lost 2 bases to trimming and J lost 0 bases; unmatched junction nucleotides: 4. Germline V gene sequence: CDR1 MGHDK, CDR2 SYGVNS.

The chain couples TRBV28 to TRBJ2-7; 8 bases match TRBD2. J was trimmed by 9 bases and V by 6 bases; bases with no gene match: 16. The V gene's germline CDR1 is MDHEN and CDR2 SYDVKM. The length of the CDR3 is 15 residues. The DNA of the CDR3 is TGTGCCAGCAGCGAGCTCGGACTAGCTCGGGGGTTGCAGTACTTC. This encodes CASSELGLARGLQYF.

The V call is TRBV28, the J call TRBJ1-4; D is unclear. Trimming left V 5 bases short and J 8 bases short, with 15 bases between. The CDR3 sequence is 14 residues long. CDR1 is MDHEN, CDR2 SYDVKM, per germline. This chain's CDR3 is CASSDHDGIEKLFF. CDR3 DNA sequence: TGTGCCAGCAGTGACCACGACGGGATCGAAAAACTGTTTTTT.

V gene TRBV2 combines with J gene TRBJ2-1; D is undetermined. The V end lost 6 bases, the J end lost 9 bases, and 6 bases lay between the germline ends. CDR1 is SNHLY, CDR2 FYNNEI, per germline. The CDR3 covers 10 residues. The CDR3 here is CASRLIEQFF. The DNA of the CDR3 is TGTGCCAGCAGACTTATTGAGCAGTTCTTC.

About this clone: This same CDR3 is encoded by further DNA sequences in the sample. V and J are TRBV27 and TRBJ2-3, with 13 bases fitting TRBD2. Germline CDR1 is MNHEY and CDR2 is SMNVEV (reference sequence). The V gene end was trimmed by 0 bases and the J gene end by 3 bases; junction bases not matched to a gene: 18. The CDR3 spans 22 residues. The CDR3 reads CASSLSQGLAGWAGFVTDTQYF. The CDR3 DNA is TGTGCCAGCAGTTTATCCCAGGGACTAGCGGGATGGGCCGGGTTTGTGACAGATACGCAGTATTTT.

The rearrangement links TRBV28 to TRBJ2-3; 10 nucleotides agree with TRBD2. The CDR3 extends over 16 amino acids. Germline CDR1 and CDR2: MDHEN and SYDVKM. V was pared by 5 bases and J by 0 bases, with 5 bases of the junction left unmatched. CDR3 amino acids: CASSPSTSGSTDTQYF. The CDR3 region has the DNA TGTGCCAGCAGTCCATCGACTAGCGGGAGCACAGATACGCAGTATTTT.

The V gene is TRBV5-1, the J gene TRBJ1-6, with a tentative D call TRBD1 (6 bases). Trimming stripped 3 bases from V and 8 bases from J, with 15 bases between. CDR1 is SGHRS, CDR2 YFSETQ, per germline. The CDR3 consists of 15 residues. The CDR3 region is CASSSGHTRDSPLHF. CDR3 bases: TGCGCCAGCAGCTCGGGACACACAAGGGATTCACCCCTCCACTTT. Together with reference TRBV5-1 and TRBJ1-6, the CDR3 gives the full variable domain: KAGVTQTPRYLIKTRGQQVTLSCSPISGHRSVSWYQQTPGQGLQFLFEYFSETQRNKGNFPGRFSGRQFSNSRSEMNVSTLELGDSALYLCASSSGHTRDSPLHFGNGTRLTVT.

Only a few counts were recorded for this clone. V usage is TRBV14 and J usage is TRBJ1-3, with D possibly TRBD1 on 5 matching bases. The CDR3 covers 15 residues. Germline CDR1 SGHDN, CDR2 FVKESK. V was cut by 5 bases and J by 0 bases, with 11 bases left in between. CDR3 sequence reads: CASSAGTRSGNTIYF. The CDR3 coding sequence is TGTGCCAGCAGCGCAGGGACTCGCTCTGGAAACACCATATATTTT.

V gene TRBV28 combines with J gene TRBJ1-1; no clear D. V was clipped by 6 bases and J by 6 bases, with 14 bases between them. CDR1 is MDHEN and CDR2 is SYDVKM in the germline V gene. The CDR3 is made up of 13 amino acids. CDR3 in amino acids: CASSGLNPPEAFF. DNA for the CDR3: TGTGCCAGCAGCGGACTTAACCCCCCTGAAGCTTTCTTT.

The V gene is TRBV19, the J gene TRBJ1-2; 8 bases align to TRBD1. The CDR3 extends over 15 amino acids. Germline V gene sequence: CDR1 LNHDA, CDR2 SQIVND (reference sequence). V lost 4 bases, J lost 3 bases, and 7 bases stayed unmatched. CDR3 protein: CASSRQTGGDYGYTF. Here the CDR3 DNA reads TGTGCCAGTAGTAGACAAACAGGGGGGGACTATGGCTACACCTTC.

The chain has TRBV11-2 and TRBJ1-2; tentative D call: TRBD1 (5 bases). In germline, CDR1 is SGHAT, CDR2 FQNNGV. The CDR3 has 12 residues. The V end was cut by 5 bases, the J end by 5 bases, with 9 bases between. The CDR3 DNA reads as TGTGCCAGCAGCCCAGACAGATATGGCTACACCTTC. Protein product: CASSPDRYGYTF.

This sequence joins TRBV6-5 and TRBJ1-2, with D hard to call. Trimming stripped 0 bases from V and 8 bases from J, with 10 bases between. The CDR3 is 13 amino acids. From germline, CDR1 is MNHEY and CDR2 SVGAGI. Here the CDR3 reads CASSYSSVGGYTF. CDR3 coding DNA: TGTGCCAGCAGTTACTCGTCCGTGGGCGGCTACACCTTC.

This chain joins TRBV29-1 and TRBJ2-5; possibly TRBD1 for D (5 bases). Germline CDR1 SQVTM, CDR2 ANQGSEA. This CDR3 has 12 amino acids. V lost 2 bases, J lost 2 bases, and 6 bases lay in between. The DNA for the CDR3 is TGCAGCGTTGAAAGACAGCAAGAGACCCAGTACTTC. Translation: CSVERQQETQYF.

CDR3 region: CASSPHVGLGTEAFF. The CDR3 bases are TGTGCCAGCAGTCCCCATGTGGGGCTGGGCACTGAAGCTTTCTTT. The chain couples TRBV28 to TRBJ1-1, with D maybe TRBD1 (5 bases). Trimming removed 5 bases at V and 4 bases at J, with 17 bases between. The CDR3 spans 15 residues. CDR1 and CDR2 from the germline V gene are MDHEN and SYDVKM.